The entry that follows covers one T cell receptor beta chain sequence. What it binds is unknown. These data are taken from a study of memory CD4+ T cells and cytomegalovirus serostatus. Study-wide context: Healthy Belgian adult donors included about nine CMV-positive and fewer than 25 CMV-negative people.

The CDR3 runs 13 residues. V lost 1 base to trimming and J lost 9 bases, with 10 bases between them. CDR1 and CDR2 from the germline V gene are SNHLY and FYNNEI. The sort gate was single viable CD3+CD4+CD8-CD45RO+ cells for memory CD4+ T cells. Findings and limits, study-wide: The CMV-associated TCR signature appears largely within the CD4+ memory repertoire. Of roughly 180 reported CMV TCRbeta sequences, 67 were found in memory CD4+ repertoires. A US-trained random forest predicted CMV serostatus with median AUC around 0.91.

Using immunoSEQ multiplex PCR, the repertoire was profiled, and TCRdb retains in-frame clones only, with some absent. The table includes about 50,000 clones, over 65% detected once. The sequence came from an adult in good health and CMV-seronegative. The chain employs TRBV2 and TRBJ2-1, with D perhaps matching TRBD2 (5 bases). Specimen: memory CD4+ T cells from blood. The CDR3 DNA sequence: TGTGCCAGCAGTGAAGGAGGGTACGGTGAGCAGTTCTTC. It codes for CASSEGGYGEQFF.